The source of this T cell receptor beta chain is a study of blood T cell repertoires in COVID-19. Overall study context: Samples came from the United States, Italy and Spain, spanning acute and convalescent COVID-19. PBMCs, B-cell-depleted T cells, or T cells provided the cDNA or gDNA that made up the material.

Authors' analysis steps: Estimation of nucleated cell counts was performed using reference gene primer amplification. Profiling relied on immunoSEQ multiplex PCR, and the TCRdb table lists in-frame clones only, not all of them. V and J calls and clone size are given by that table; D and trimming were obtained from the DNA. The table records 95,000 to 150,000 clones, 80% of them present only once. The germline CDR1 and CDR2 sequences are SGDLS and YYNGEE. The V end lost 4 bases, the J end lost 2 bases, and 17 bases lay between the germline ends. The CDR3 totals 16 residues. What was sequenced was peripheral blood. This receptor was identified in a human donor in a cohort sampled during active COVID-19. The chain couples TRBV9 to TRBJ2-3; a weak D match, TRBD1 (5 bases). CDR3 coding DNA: TGTGCCAGCAGCTTATCTCAGGGTGTTCTCACAGATACGCAGTATTTT. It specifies CASSLSQGVLTDTQYF.